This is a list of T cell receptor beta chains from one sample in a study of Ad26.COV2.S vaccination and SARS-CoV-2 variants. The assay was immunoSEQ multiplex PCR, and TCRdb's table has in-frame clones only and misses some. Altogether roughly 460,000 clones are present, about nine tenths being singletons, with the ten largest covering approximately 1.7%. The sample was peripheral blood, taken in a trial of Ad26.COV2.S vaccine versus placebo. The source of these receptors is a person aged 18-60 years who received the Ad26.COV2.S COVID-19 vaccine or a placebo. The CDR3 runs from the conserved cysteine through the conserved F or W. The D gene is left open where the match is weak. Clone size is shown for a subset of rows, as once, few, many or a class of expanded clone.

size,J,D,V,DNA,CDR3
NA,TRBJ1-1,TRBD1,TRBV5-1,TGCGCCAGCAGCCTGGGACAGGGATCCACTGAAGCTTTCTTT,CASSLGQGSTEAFF
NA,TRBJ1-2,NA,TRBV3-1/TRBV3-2,TGTGCCAGCAGCCAAAGATACTATGGCTACACCTTC,CASSQRYYGYTF
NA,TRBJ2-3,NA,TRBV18,TGTGCCAGCACTAGCCGGCGGCCCGATACGCAGTATTTT,CASTSRRPDTQYF
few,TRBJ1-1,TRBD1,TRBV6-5,TGTGCCAGCAACGAACAGGGGCGGAACACTGAAGCTTTCTTT,CASNEQGRNTEAFF
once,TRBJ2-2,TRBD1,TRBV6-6,TGTGCCAGCAGTCCCGGGACAGGGGGAATCGGGGAGCTGTTTTTT,CASSPGTGGIGELFF
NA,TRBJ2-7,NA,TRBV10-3,TGTGCCATCAGCCCGGGGGGCGGCCCCTACGAGCAGTACTTC,CAISPGGGPYEQYF
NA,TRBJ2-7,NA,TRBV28,TGTGCCAGCCTCTCCGGGGCCCTGGAGAATGCATTCGAGCAGTACTTC,CASLSGALENAFEQYF
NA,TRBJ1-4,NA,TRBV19,TGTGCCAGTAGTATCAGCCAGGGTCGGGAAAAACTGTTTTTT,CASSISQGREKLFF
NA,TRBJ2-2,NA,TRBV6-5,TGTGCCAGCAGTCCGAGAAGGTCGGGCACCGGGGAGCTGTTTTTT,CASSPRRSGTGELFF
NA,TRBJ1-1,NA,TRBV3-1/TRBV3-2,TGTGCCAGCAGCCAGCAGGGAAAGTGGGCTTTCTTT,CASSQQGKWAFF
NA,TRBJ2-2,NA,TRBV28,TGTGCCAGCAGTTTCCGGCGGATTAAACGGGAGCTGTTTTTT,CASSFRRIKRELFF
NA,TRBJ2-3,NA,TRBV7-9,TGTGCCAGCGCCCCGACAGATACGCAGTATTTT,CASAPTDTQYF
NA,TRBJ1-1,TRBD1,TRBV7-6,TGTGCCAGCAAAGACAGGGGTGGAACTGAAGCTTTCTTT,CASKDRGGTEAFF
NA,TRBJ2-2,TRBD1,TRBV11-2,TGTGCCAGCAGCTTAGGAAGGGACAGGAACACCGGGGAGCTGTTTTTT,CASSLGRDRNTGELFF
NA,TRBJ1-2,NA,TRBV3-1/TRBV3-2,TGTGCCAGCAGCCAAGATCTAAAGGGTTCTAACTATGGCTACACCTTC,CASSQDLKGSNYGYTF